These T cell receptor beta chains were read from a single sample in a study of CD8 T cells in ankylosing spondylitis. TCRdb itself ran the 5' RACE reads through MiXCR, one entry per CDR3 protein. The sample includes about 540,000 distinct CDR3 sequences, about 12% of them seen just once. The sequenced sample was blood, either unsorted or a sorted T cell fraction (not recorded which). The receptors were sampled from a male donor with ankylosing spondylitis. The CDR3 runs from the conserved cysteine through the conserved F or W. Fields, in order: V gene, clone size, J gene, D gene, CDR3 protein, CDR3 DNA. A D gene is named only where the DNA matches it firmly. Size is stated for part of the rows, as once, few or many counts, or as a class when the clone is expanded.

TRBV9,-,TRBJ1-1,TRBD1,CASSVAGGVTEAFF,TGTGCCAGCAGCGTCGCAGGGGGTGTCACTGAAGCTTTCTTT
TRBV4-1,few,TRBJ2-2,TRBD2,CASSRGTSGSGTGELFF,TGCGCCAGCAGCCGCGGGACTAGCGGGAGTGGCACCGGGGAGCTGTTTTTT
TRBV18,-,TRBJ2-1,TRBD2,CASSPRLAGVDEQFF,TGTGCCAGCTCACCTCGACTAGCGGGAGTAGATGAGCAGTTCTTC
TRBV14,-,TRBJ1-6,-,CASSQDFKGSPLHF,TGTGCCAGCAGCCAAGATTTCAAAGGTTCACCCCTCCACTTT
TRBV12-3/TRBV12-4,many,TRBJ2-5,-,CASSAAGQLPQETQYF,TGTGCCAGCTCGGCCGCGGGACAGCTTCCCCAAGAGACCCAGTACTTC
TRBV7-9,-,TRBJ1-4,-,CASSYSGGDEKLFF,TGTGCCAGCAGCTACAGCGGGGGGGATGAAAAACTGTTTTTT
TRBV5-1,few,TRBJ2-1,TRBD2,CASSPGTSGLNEQFF,TGCGCCAGCAGCCCCGGGACTAGCGGTCTAAATGAGCAGTTCTTC
TRBV25-1,many,TRBJ2-1,-,CASSEPEWRNEQFF,TGTGCCAGCAGTGAACCCGAGTGGAGGAATGAGCAGTTCTTC
TRBV3-1,few,TRBJ2-5,-,CATTPRGQETQYF,TGTGCCACCACTCCCCGGGGCCAAGAGACCCAGTACTTC
TRBV7-2,few,TRBJ2-3,-,CASSFHLPGDTQYF,TGTGCCAGCAGCTTCCACCTCCCAGGGGATACGCAGTATTTT
TRBV12-3/TRBV12-4,few,TRBJ2-3,TRBD2,CASRSTSGRRADTQYF,TGTGCCAGCAGATCTACTAGCGGGAGGAGGGCAGATACGCAGTATTTT
TRBV25-1,few,TRBJ1-2,-,CASSEYGAAPGGYTF,TGTGCCAGCAGTGAATATGGGGCAGCCCCGGGAGGCTACACCTTC
TRBV7-8,-,TRBJ1-5,-,CASSLKPSQGGNNQPQHF,TGTGCCAGCAGCCTCAAACCCTCGCAGGGAGGGAACAATCAGCCCCAGCATTTT
TRBV12-3/TRBV12-4,few,TRBJ2-2,-,CASSGLRRGGTGELFF,TGTGCCAGCAGTGGTCTGCGGAGGGGGGGAACCGGGGAGCTGTTTTTT
TRBV7-2,medium-sized,TRBJ2-3,TRBD2,CASSFGLAGGLDTQYF,TGTGCCAGCAGCTTTGGTCTAGCGGGAGGGCTTGATACGCAGTATTTT
TRBV7-9,-,TRBJ1-1,-,CASSRNIRGNTEAFF,TGTGCCAGCAGCCGGAACATCAGGGGGAACACTGAAGCTTTCTTT
TRBV11-3,few,TRBJ2-1,-,CASSFSLARDEQFF,TGTGCCAGCAGCTTTAGCCTAGCCCGGGATGAGCAGTTCTTC
TRBV12-3/TRBV12-4,few,TRBJ1-2,-,CASTPWDGQWHGYTF,TGTGCCAGCACCCCATGGGACGGCCAGTGGCATGGCTACACCTTC
TRBV19,few,TRBJ1-5,-,CASRDTGTRQPQHF,TGTGCCAGTAGGGATACCGGGACGCGGCAGCCCCAGCATTTT
TRBV12-3/TRBV12-4,many,TRBJ2-5,TRBD1,CASSPTGLKTQYF,TGTGCCAGCAGTCCGACAGGGTTGAAGACCCAGTACTTC
TRBV7-9,-,TRBJ1-6,-,CASSFTTETLHF,TGTGCCAGCAGCTTCACTACGGAAACCCTCCACTTT
TRBV20-1,few,TRBJ1-3,-,CSARDLGQGTNTIYF,TGCAGTGCTAGAGATCTGGGGCAGGGGACAAACACCATATATTTT
TRBV5-1,many,TRBJ1-1,-,CASRHHPGTPNTEAFF,TGCGCCAGCCGACACCACCCAGGGACCCCCAACACTGAAGCTTTCTTT
TRBV20-1,-,TRBJ1-2,-,CSAISSSSDGYTF,TGCAGTGCTATCTCGAGTAGTTCAGATGGCTACACCTTC
TRBV3-1,few,TRBJ2-3,-,CASSQSRDQDTQYF,TGTGCCAGCAGCCAATCCCGGGACCAAGATACGCAGTATTTT
TRBV15,-,TRBJ1-5,-,CATSRDLNQPQHF,TGTGCCACCAGCAGAGATTTGAACCAGCCCCAGCATTTT
TRBV5-6,few,TRBJ2-1,TRBD2,CASSSLERERSYNEQFF,TGTGCCAGCAGCTCCCTGGAGCGGGAGAGGTCCTACAATGAGCAGTTCTTC
TRBV10-1,many,TRBJ2-3,-,CASNDGGSRDTDTQYF,TGCGCCAGCAACGATGGAGGGAGCCGCGACACAGATACGCAGTATTTT
TRBV20-1,-,TRBJ2-7,-,CSATPGAYEQYF,TGCAGTGCTACCCCCGGGGCCTACGAGCAGTACTTC
TRBV12-3/TRBV12-4,few,TRBJ1-1,TRBD1,CASSSTDRVEAFF,TGTGCCAGCAGTTCCACGGACAGGGTTGAAGCTTTCTTT
TRBV18,-,TRBJ2-1,-,CASSFTGTTSGDEQFF,TGTGCCAGCTCATTTACCGGGACCACCTCGGGGGATGAGCAGTTCTTC
TRBV4-1,few,TRBJ2-5,TRBD2,CASSQPPGEGTQYF,TGCGCCAGCAGCCAGCCCCCGGGGGAGGGGACCCAGTACTTC
TRBV27,few,TRBJ2-7,TRBD1,CASSPEGQGANEQYF,TGTGCCAGCAGTCCTGAAGGACAGGGGGCTAACGAGCAGTACTTC
TRBV20-1,many,TRBJ1-1,-,CSPTGHTEGNTEAFF,TGCAGTCCCACGGGCCACACGGAGGGGAACACTGAAGCTTTCTTT
TRBV24-1,few,TRBJ2-7,-,CATSDPTGPTYEQYF,TGTGCCACCAGTGATCCTACCGGGCCTACCTACGAGCAGTACTTC
TRBV19,-,TRBJ1-6,TRBD1,CASSTDRNYNSPLHF,TGTGCCAGTAGTACGGACAGGAACTATAATTCACCCCTCCACTTT
TRBV12-3/TRBV12-4,-,TRBJ2-3,-,CASIPGRARTDTQYF,TGTGCCAGCATTCCGGGCAGGGCCCGAACAGATACGCAGTATTTT
TRBV20-1,-,TRBJ1-1,-,CSARGHENTEAFF,TGCAGTGCACGCGGGCATGAGAACACTGAAGCTTTCTTT
TRBV20-1,many,TRBJ2-1,TRBD2,CSARDLLRGGVGQFF,TGCAGTGCTAGAGATCTCTTGCGGGGGGGTGTGGGGCAGTTCTTC
TRBV9,-,TRBJ2-3,TRBD1,CASRRQGFTDTQYF,TGTGCCAGCAGGAGACAGGGGTTCACAGATACGCAGTATTTT
TRBV20-1,-,TRBJ2-5,TRBD2,CSAAGGMETQYF,TGCAGTGCTGCGGGGGGTATGGAGACCCAGTACTTC
TRBV5-1,-,TRBJ2-7,TRBD1,CASSHRDRGQGEQYF,TGCGCCAGCAGCCACCGGGACAGGGGGCAAGGCGAGCAGTACTTC
TRBV5-1,-,TRBJ2-3,-,CASRGITSTDTQYF,TGCGCCAGCAGGGGTATCACTAGCACAGATACGCAGTATTTT
TRBV5-1,few,TRBJ1-1,TRBD1,CASTRQGVNTEAFF,TGCGCCAGCACCAGACAGGGGGTGAACACTGAAGCTTTCTTT
TRBV7-2,-,TRBJ2-1,-,CASSLAFVGGGTYNEQFF,TGTGCCAGCAGCTTAGCGTTCGTTGGCGGCGGAACCTACAATGAGCAGTTCTTC
TRBV7-6,few,TRBJ2-5,-,CASSLVVPAGAGETQYF,TGTGCCAGCAGCTTAGTAGTCCCGGCAGGGGCGGGGGAGACCCAGTACTTC
TRBV5-6,few,TRBJ1-1,TRBD1,CASSSQGALSGTEAFF,TGTGCCAGCAGCTCACAGGGGGCCCTGTCGGGCACTGAAGCTTTCTTT
TRBV9,many,TRBJ1-4,-,CASSVGRASTNEKLFF,TGTGCCAGCAGCGTAGGAAGGGCCTCAACTAATGAAAAACTGTTTTTT
TRBV5-1,-,TRBJ2-5,-,CASSLDPGAWETQYF,TGCGCCAGCAGCTTGGATCCCGGGGCGTGGGAGACCCAGTACTTC
TRBV7-2,many,TRBJ2-1,TRBD2,CASSTRGSGIINEQFF,TGTGCCAGCAGCACCAGGGGTAGCGGGATAATCAATGAGCAGTTCTTC
TRBV3-1,once,TRBJ1-1,-,CASSPGSSRGAFF,TGTGCCAGCAGCCCGGGGTCTTCAAGGGGAGCTTTCTTT
TRBV6-4,few,TRBJ1-1,TRBD1,CASRKGSGQGNTEAFF,TGTGCCAGCAGGAAGGGATCGGGACAGGGGAACACTGAAGCTTTCTTT
TRBV20-1,many,TRBJ1-1,-,CSATLQLNTEAFF,TGCAGTGCCACTCTACAGTTGAACACTGAAGCTTTCTTT
TRBV7-2,-,TRBJ2-7,-,CASSLVQGRHEQYF,TGTGCCAGCAGCTTAGTTCAGGGGAGGCACGAGCAGTACTTC